The 18 T cell receptor beta chains reported below all come from one sample, sequenced in a study of blood T cell repertoires in COVID-19. Libraries were prepared by immunoSEQ multiplex PCR; TCRdb keeps only in-frame clonotypes and omits some of them. The sample shows about 100,000 clones, roughly 92% of them seen only once. Sequenced material: peripheral blood. The source of these receptors is a man between 60 and 75 years old with acute or convalescent COVID-19.

This sequence joins TRBV5-4 and TRBJ2-2; TRBD1 is a possible D gene (6 bases). The germline V gene encodes CDR1 SGHNT and CDR2 YYREEE (reference sequence). This CDR3 is 12 amino acids long. V dropped 5 bases and J dropped 5 bases, with 7 bases sitting between them. The CDR3 bases are TGTGCCAGCAGGGACAGAACCGGGGAGCTGTTTTTT. It yields the protein CASRDRTGELFF.

The table lists this clone with a count of one. This chain joins TRBV4-2 and TRBJ1-6; D remains unclear. Germline-derived CDR1 and CDR2 are LGHNA and YNFKEQ. V lost 0 bases, J lost 5 bases, and 8 bases lay in between. The CDR3 totals 15 residues. The CDR3 here is CASSQDTVDNSPLHF. The CDR3 DNA reads as TGTGCCAGCAGCCAAGATACAGTAGATAATTCACCCCTCCACTTT.

The J gene is TRBJ2-3, the V gene TRBV5-1, with TRBD1 identical over 8 bases. The CDR3 spans 18 residues. Germline V CDR1 and CDR2: SGHRS, YFSETQ. Trimming removed 1 base from V and 0 bases from J; junction bases left unmatched: 10. This chain's CDR3 is CASSLRAGTGASTDTQYF. DNA of the CDR3: TGCGCCAGCAGCTTGCGAGCCGGGACAGGTGCTAGCACAGATACGCAGTATTTT. The full variable domain, in which reference TRBV5-1 and TRBJ2-3 provide the parts outside the CDR3, is KAGVTQTPRYLIKTRGQQVTLSCSPISGHRSVSWYQQTPGQGLQFLFEYFSETQRNKGNFPGRFSGRQFSNSRSEMNVSTLELGDSALYLCASSLRAGTGASTDTQYFGPGTRLTVL.

The chain is built from TRBV30 and TRBJ1-2, with D possibly being TRBD1 (5 bases). Trimming removed 2 bases at V and 4 bases at J, with 11 bases between. The CDR3 sequence is 13 residues long. Germline-derived CDR1 and CDR2 are GTSNPN and SVGIG (reference sequence). The CDR3 spells CAWSQGLSYGYTF. The CDR3 coding sequence is TGTGCCTGGAGTCAGGGATTAAGCTATGGCTACACCTTC.

CDR3 sequence: CASSPIRNRGGNTIYF. The DNA of the CDR3 is TGCGCCAGCAGCCCAATAAGAAACAGGGGGGGAAACACCATATATTTT. The chain is built from TRBV4-1 and TRBJ1-3; TRBD1 aligns across 8 bases. V trimming: 4 bases; J trimming: 4 bases; junction bases outside the gene matches: 9. The CDR3 runs to 16 residues. Looked up from germline, CDR1 is MGHRA and CDR2 is YSYEKL.

The V call is TRBV5-4, the J call TRBJ2-7, with a possible D match to TRBD1 (6 bases). The CDR3 is 15 amino acids. Germline assignment: CDR1 SGHNT and CDR2 YYREEE (reference sequence). V was cut by 4 bases and J by 4 bases, with 18 bases left in between. The CDR3 sequence: CASSLLGAMIYEQYF. The CDR3 region has the DNA TGTGCCAGCAGCCTCTTGGGGGCAATGATATACGAGCAGTACTTC.

The V and J genes are TRBV30 and TRBJ1-6, with unresolved D. Trimming stripped 4 bases from V and 7 bases from J, with 11 bases between. CDR3 length: 13 amino acids. Germline CDR1 reads GTSNPN; CDR2 reads SVGIG (reference sequence). The CDR3 protein is CAWTGSENSPLHF. DNA of the CDR3: TGTGCCTGGACCGGGAGCGAGAATTCACCCCTCCACTTT.

The gene calls are TRBV4-1 and TRBJ1-2; 7 bases agree with TRBD1. Germline CDR1 reads MGHRA; CDR2 reads YSYEKL. V dropped 4 bases and J dropped 4; count of bases not matched to a gene: 6. The CDR3 runs to 14 residues. For the CDR3, the DNA is TGCGCCAGCAGCCCCCTGACAGGGACCTATGGCTACACCTTC. Protein product: CASSPLTGTYGYTF.

The chain employs TRBV27 and TRBJ1-5; D possibly corresponds to TRBD1 (6 bases). The CDR3 consists of 18 residues. The V end lost 3 bases, the J end lost 0 bases, and 18 bases lay between the germline ends. The V gene's germline CDR1 is MNHEY and CDR2 SMNVEV (reference sequence). The CDR3 loop is CASSFLTGPGDSNQPQHF. In DNA, the CDR3 is TGTGCCAGCAGTTTTCTCACAGGGCCCGGCGATAGCAATCAGCCCCAGCATTTT.

This rearrangement joins TRBV29-1 to TRBJ1-5, with D maybe TRBD1 (5 bases). This CDR3 has 15 residues. The V end lost 6 bases, the J end lost 3 bases, and 18 bases lay between the germline ends. Germline V gives CDR1 SQVTM, CDR2 ANQGSEA. The CDR3 region is CSVTEAGRANQPQHF. CDR3 bases: TGCAGCGTCACAGAGGCTGGCAGGGCCAATCAGCCCCAGCATTTT.

The chain carries TRBV6-1 and TRBJ2-3, with D perhaps matching TRBD1 (5 bases). V was clipped by 2 bases and J by 4 bases, with 13 bases between them. Looked up from germline, CDR1 is MNHNS and CDR2 is SASEGT. This CDR3 is built from 15 residues. DNA of the CDR3: TGTGCCAGCAGTGAACCCAGGGCTTCGTCAGATACGCAGTATTTT. The encoded protein is CASSEPRASSDTQYF.

The chain combines TRBV9 with TRBJ2-3, with TRBD2 as a possible D gene (5 bases). Trimming shortened V by 0 bases and J by 10 bases, and 9 bases separated the two germline ends. This CDR3 contains 12 residues. Germline V gene data show CDR1 as SGDLS and CDR2 as YYNGEE. The CDR3 nucleotides are TGTGCCAGCAGCGTAGGGCTAGCCCCGCAGTATTTT. The encoded protein is CASSVGLAPQYF.

The chain uses TRBV11-3 and TRBJ1-3; no firm D call. Trimming left V 6 bases short and J 2 bases short, with 2 bases between. Germline V CDR1 and CDR2: SGHNT, YENEEA. The CDR3 has 11 residues. The CDR3 is CASSTGNTIYF. CDR3 sequence (DNA): TGTGCCAGCAGTACTGGAAACACCATATATTTT. The entire variable domain, with the rest obtained from reference TRBV11-3 and TRBJ1-3, is as follows: EAGVVQSPRYKIIEKKQPVAFWCNPISGHNTLYWYLQNLGQGPELLIRYENEEAVDDSQLPKDRFSAERLKGVDSTLKIQPAELGDSAVYLCASSTGNTIYFGEGSWLTVV.

This chain uses TRBV11-3 with TRBJ2-7; the D gene is possibly TRBD2 (5 bases). V was clipped by 3 bases and J by 0 bases, with 24 bases between them. Germline CDR1 and CDR2: SGHNT and YENEEA. CDR3 length: 19 amino acids. CDR3 sequence (DNA): TGTGCCAGCAGCTTGATAGAGGGATTTCAGCGGCCGACCTCCTACGAGCAGTACGTC. Its translation is CASSLIEGFQRPTSYEQYV.

The rearrangement links TRBV30 to TRBJ1-5; D remains unclear. The CDR3 consists of 13 residues. The germline V gene encodes CDR1 GTSNPN and CDR2 SVGIG (reference sequence). The ends were cut back, 0 bases at V and 2 bases at J, with 5 bases in the middle. CDR3 coding DNA: TGTGCCTGGAGTGTATATGGCAATCAGCCCCAGCATTTT. Amino acids: CAWSVYGNQPQHF.

The chain is built from TRBV11-2 and TRBJ1-4, with a weak D call TRBD1 (5 bases). Germline values: CDR1 SGHAT, CDR2 FQNNGV. V gave up 2 bases and J gave up 12 bases, with 16 bases separating them. The CDR3 runs 14 residues. The CDR3 DNA follows: TGTGCCAGCAGCTTATCGACGGACCCGGGGGAACTGTTTTTT. This translates into CASSLSTDPGELFF.

This clone was observed once. The gene calls are TRBV5-3 and TRBJ2-2; possibly TRBD1 for D (5 bases). TRBV5-3 is marked as an open reading frame, function uncertain. Between the trimmed V and J ends, which lost 0 bases and 5 bases, there was a span of 5 bases. The CDR3 extends over 13 amino acids. CDR3 nucleotide sequence: TGTGCCAGAAGCTTGGGGACAACCGGGGAGCTGTTTTTT. Translated: CARSLGTTGELFF.

The chain links TRBV19 to TRBJ2-3, with a weak D call TRBD2 (6 bases). CDR3 length: 15 amino acids. The ends were cut back, 5 bases at V and 1 base at J, with 13 bases in the middle. Germline CDR1 LNHDA, CDR2 SQIVND (reference sequence). The CDR3 nucleotides read TGTGCCAGTAGTCCCAGACTAGGGGGCACAGATACGCAGTATTTT. Residues: CASSPRLGGTDTQYF.